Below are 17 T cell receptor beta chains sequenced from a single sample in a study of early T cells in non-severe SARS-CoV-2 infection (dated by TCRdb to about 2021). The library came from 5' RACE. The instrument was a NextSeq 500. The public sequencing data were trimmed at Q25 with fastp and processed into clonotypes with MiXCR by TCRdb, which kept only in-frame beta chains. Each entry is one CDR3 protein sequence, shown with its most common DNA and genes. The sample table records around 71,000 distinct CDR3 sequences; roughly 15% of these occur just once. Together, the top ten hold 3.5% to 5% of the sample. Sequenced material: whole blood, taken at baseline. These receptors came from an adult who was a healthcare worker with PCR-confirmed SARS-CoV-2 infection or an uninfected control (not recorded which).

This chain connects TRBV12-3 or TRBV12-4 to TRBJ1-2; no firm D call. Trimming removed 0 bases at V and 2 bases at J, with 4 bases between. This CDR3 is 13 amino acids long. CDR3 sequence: CASSLAQNYGYTF. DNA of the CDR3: TGTGCCAGCAGTTTAGCGCAGAACTATGGCTACACCTTC.

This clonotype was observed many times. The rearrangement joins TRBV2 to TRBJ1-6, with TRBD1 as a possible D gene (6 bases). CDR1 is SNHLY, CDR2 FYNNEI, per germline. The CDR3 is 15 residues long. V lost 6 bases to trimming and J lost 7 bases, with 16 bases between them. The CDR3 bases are TGTGCCAGCAGAGCGCCGGACAGCCTGAATTCACCCCTCCACTTT. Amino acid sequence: CASRAPDSLNSPLHF.

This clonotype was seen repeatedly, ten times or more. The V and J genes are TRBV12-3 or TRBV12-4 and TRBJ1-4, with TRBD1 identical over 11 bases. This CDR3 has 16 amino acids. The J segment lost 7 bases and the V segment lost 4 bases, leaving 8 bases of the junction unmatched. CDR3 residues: CASSSTGQGAPEKLFF. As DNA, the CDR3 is TGTGCCAGCAGTTCAACCGGACAGGGGGCACCTGAAAAACTGTTTTTT.

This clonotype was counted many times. CDR3 sequence: CASSFSGQGEAFF. In DNA, the CDR3 is TGTGCCAGCAGTTTTTCGGGACAGGGTGAAGCTTTCTTT. The chain has TRBV28 and TRBJ1-1, with TRBD1 matching 9 bases. CDR1 and CDR2 from the germline V gene are MDHEN and SYDVKM. This CDR3 has 13 amino acids. Trimming cost V 3 bases and J 7 bases; bases outside gene matches: 3.

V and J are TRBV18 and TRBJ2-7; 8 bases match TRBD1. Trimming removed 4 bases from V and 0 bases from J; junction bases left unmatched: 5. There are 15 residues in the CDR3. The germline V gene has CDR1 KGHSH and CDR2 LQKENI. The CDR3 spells CASSLYRGDSYEQYF. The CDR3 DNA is TGTGCCAGCTCACTCTACAGGGGGGACTCCTACGAGCAGTACTTC.

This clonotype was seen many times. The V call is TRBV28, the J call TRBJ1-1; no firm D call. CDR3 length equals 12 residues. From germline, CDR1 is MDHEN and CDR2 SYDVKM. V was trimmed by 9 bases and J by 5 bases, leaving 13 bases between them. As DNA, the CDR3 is TGTGCCAGTATGTTGGGTTGGACTGAAGCTTTCTTT. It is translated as CASMLGWTEAFF.

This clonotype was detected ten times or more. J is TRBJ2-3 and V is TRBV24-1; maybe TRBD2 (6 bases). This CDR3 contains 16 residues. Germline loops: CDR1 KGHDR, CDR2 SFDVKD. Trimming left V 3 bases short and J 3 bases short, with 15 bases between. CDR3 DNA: TGTGCCACCAGTGATACCCCGGGAGTATCTACAGATACGCAGTATTTT. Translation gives CATSDTPGVSTDTQYF.

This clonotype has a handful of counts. CDR3 coding DNA: TGTGCCAGCAGCCAAGCTGGGATCGGCACTGAAGCTTTCTTT. Translation: CASSQAGIGTEAFF. The rearrangement uses TRBV3-1 and TRBJ1-1, with no clear D. The CDR3 has 14 amino acids. Germline V gene sequence: CDR1 LGHDT, CDR2 YNNKEL (reference sequence). V was pared by 1 base and J by 4 bases, with 10 bases between. Together with reference TRBV3-1 and TRBJ1-1, the CDR3 gives the full variable domain: DTAVSQTPKYLVTQMGNDKSIKCEQNLGHDTMYWYKQDSKKFLKIMFSYNNKELIINETVPNRFSPKSPDKAHLNLHINSLELGDSAVYFCASSQAGIGTEAFFGQGTRLTVV.

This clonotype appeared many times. CDR3 residues: CASSQDPSHPDYEQYF. CDR3 DNA: TGCGCCAGCAGCCAAGATCCTTCCCACCCTGACTACGAGCAGTACTTC. V gene TRBV4-1 combines with J gene TRBJ2-7; D gene ambiguous. There are 16 residues in the CDR3. V was cut by 0 bases and J by 3 bases, with 15 bases left in between. Germline CDR1 is MGHRA and CDR2 is YSYEKL.

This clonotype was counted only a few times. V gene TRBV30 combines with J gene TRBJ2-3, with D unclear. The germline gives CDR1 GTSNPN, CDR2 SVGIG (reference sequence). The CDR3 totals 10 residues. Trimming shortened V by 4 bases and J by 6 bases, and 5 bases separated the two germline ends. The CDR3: CAWKWDTQYF. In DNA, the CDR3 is TGTGCCTGGAAATGGGATACGCAGTATTTT.

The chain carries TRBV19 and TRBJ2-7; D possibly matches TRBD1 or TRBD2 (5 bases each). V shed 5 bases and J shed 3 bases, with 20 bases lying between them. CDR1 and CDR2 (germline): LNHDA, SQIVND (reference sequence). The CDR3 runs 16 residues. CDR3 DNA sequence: TGTGCCAGTAGTTTGTTCCGGGACGCCGGTTTCTACGAGCAGTACTTC. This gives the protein CASSLFRDAGFYEQYF.

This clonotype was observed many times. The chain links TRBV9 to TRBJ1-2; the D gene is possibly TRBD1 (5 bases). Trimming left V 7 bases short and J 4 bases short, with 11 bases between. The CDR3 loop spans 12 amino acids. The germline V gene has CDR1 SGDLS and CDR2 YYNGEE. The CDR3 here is CASGSTGYGYTF. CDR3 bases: TGTGCCAGCGGGTCCACAGGCTATGGCTACACCTTC.

CDR3 in amino acids: CASSLTSASTDTQYF. CDR3 nucleotides: TGTGCCAGCAGTTTGACTAGCGCAAGCACAGATACGCAGTATTTT. The rearrangement joins TRBV6-2 or TRBV6-3 to TRBJ2-3; 8 nucleotides line up with TRBD2. Per the germline V gene, CDR1 is MNHEY and CDR2 is SVGEGT. V shed 4 bases and J 0 bases; nucleotides not matched to a gene: 3. This CDR3 is built from 15 residues.

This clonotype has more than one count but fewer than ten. Here the CDR3 DNA reads TGCAGTGCGCGAGTGGGGACCTACGAGCAGTACTTC. This encodes CSARVGTYEQYF. The chain links TRBV20-1 to TRBJ2-7; D gene unclear. The V gene's germline CDR1 is DFQATT and CDR2 SNEGSKA (reference sequence). The CDR3 contains 12 residues. The V end lost 6 bases, the J end lost 2 bases, and 11 bases lay between the germline ends.

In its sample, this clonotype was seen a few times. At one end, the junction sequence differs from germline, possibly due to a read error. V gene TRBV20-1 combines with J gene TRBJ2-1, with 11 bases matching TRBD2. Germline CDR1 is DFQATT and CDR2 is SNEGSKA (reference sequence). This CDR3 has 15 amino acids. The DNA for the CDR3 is TGCAGTGCTAGAGATCGGGCACTAGCGGGAGCATTGGACTACTTC. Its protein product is CSARDRALAGALDYF.

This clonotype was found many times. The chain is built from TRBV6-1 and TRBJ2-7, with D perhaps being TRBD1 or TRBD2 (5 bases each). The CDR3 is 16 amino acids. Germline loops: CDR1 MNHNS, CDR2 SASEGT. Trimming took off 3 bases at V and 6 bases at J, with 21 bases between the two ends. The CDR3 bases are TGTGCCAGCAGTGACGTCAGACCGGGACCGCTAATCGAGCAGTACTTC. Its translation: CASSDVRPGPLIEQYF.

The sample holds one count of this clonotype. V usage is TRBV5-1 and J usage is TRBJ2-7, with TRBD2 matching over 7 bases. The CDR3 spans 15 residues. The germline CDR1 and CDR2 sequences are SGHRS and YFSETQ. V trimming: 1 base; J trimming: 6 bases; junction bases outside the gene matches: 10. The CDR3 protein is CASSLSGAWEGEQYF. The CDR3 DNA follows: TGCGCCAGCAGCTTGTCTGGCGCCTGGGAGGGCGAGCAGTACTTC.